The TCR beta chain described here comes from a study of shared clonotypes between healthy human individuals. Study outcomes and limitations: Generation of non-shared clonotypes was less probable than generation of clonotypes shared by all four donors. In general, naive subsets displayed greater estimated richness than memory subsets did.

Concerning this clone itself: The antigen is undetermined.

Sequenced by immunoSEQ multiplex PCR; TCRdb stores in-frame clones only, minus some. This sample yields about 2.4 million clones, of which approximately 94% are seen a single time; 0.36% belongs to the top ten. The sequence came from a man aged 18 to 35 in good health. Some clones in this sample may be carry-over from other donors' samples. The sequenced sample consisted of naive CD4+ T cells from PBMCs. The subset here: CD45RA+ positively selected.

In DNA, the CDR3 is TGTGCCAGCAGCTTCCTCGACGCATCCTACGAGCAGTACTTC. This encodes CASSFLDASYEQYF. The chain links TRBV11-2 to TRBJ2-7; D unclear. CDR1 and CDR2 from the germline V gene are SGHAT and FQNNGV. Trimming removed 3 bases at V and 1 base at J, with 10 bases between. The CDR3 runs 14 residues.